The 23 T cell receptor beta chains in this list originate from one sample, sequenced in a study of blood T cells in healthy people across ages. The authors ran a second PCR of about 7 to 11 cycles using a sample-barcoded 5' primer and a J-beta primer mix. One entry per CDR3 protein results from TCRdb running MiXCR on the 5' RACE reads. The data hold about 1.5 million distinct CDR3 sequences, with approximately 43% observed a single time. Material: blood. Source of these receptors: a woman in her late teens or twenties in good health.

This clonotype was counted between two and nine times. The chain couples TRBV12-3 or TRBV12-4 to TRBJ2-3; weak D call: TRBD2 (6 bases). V was trimmed by 4 bases and J by 0 bases, leaving 11 bases between them. The CDR3 contains 15 residues. The CDR3, as DNA: TGTGCCAGCAGTTGGCTAGCGCCCAGCACAGATACGCAGTATTTT. It specifies CASSWLAPSTDTQYF.

This clonotype was counted a few times. The chain joins TRBV6-6 to TRBJ2-4; D not certain. This CDR3 region has 16 residues. The germline V gene has CDR1 MNHNY and CDR2 SVGAGI (reference sequence). V lost 2 bases to trimming and J lost 0 bases, with 11 bases between them. The DNA for the CDR3 is TGTGCCAGCAGTTACGGGCAGGCGTTAGCCAAAAACATTCAGTACTTC. This encodes CASSYGQALAKNIQYF.

In nucleotides, the CDR3 is TGTGCCAGCAGCGTAGGAGGACAGCAAAACATTCAGTACTTC. This sequence encodes CASSVGGQQNIQYF. The V call is TRBV9, the J call TRBJ2-4; maybe TRBD1 (6 bases). The CDR3 totals 14 residues. Trimming shortened V by 0 bases and J by 5 bases, and 9 bases separated the two germline ends. CDR1 and CDR2 from the germline V gene are SGDLS and YYNGEE.

The chain links TRBV19 to TRBJ2-5; no reliable D call. Germline lookup yields CDR1 LNHDA and CDR2 SQIVND (reference sequence). V shed 2 bases and J shed 4 bases, with 8 bases lying between them. CDR3 length equals 13 residues. This chain's CDR3 is CASSIKSPETQYF. The CDR3 coding sequence is TGTGCCAGTAGTATAAAGTCCCCAGAGACCCAGTACTTC.

This clonotype was counted between two and nine times. The chain is built from TRBV28 and TRBJ1-2; the match to TRBD1 covers 7 bases. CDR1 and CDR2 from the germline V gene are MDHEN and SYDVKM. The CDR3 has 17 residues. The trim removed 4 bases at V and 1 base at J, leaving 12 bases unmatched. This chain's CDR3 is CASSSVDRSRLNYGYTF. DNA of the CDR3: TGTGCCAGCAGTTCCGTGGACAGGAGTAGGCTTAACTATGGCTACACCTTC.

This sequence joins TRBV30 and TRBJ2-3; 7 nucleotides agree with TRBD1. This CDR3 contains 13 residues. CDR1 is GTSNPN and CDR2 is SVGIG in the germline V gene (reference sequence). V shed 8 bases, J shed 2 bases, and the junction held 7 bases outside the gene matches. In DNA form, the CDR3 reads TGTGCCGGGGGACAGATTGCCACAGATACGCAGTATTTT. It codes for CAGGQIATDTQYF.

The table lists this clonotype with a few counts. This sequence joins TRBV12-5 and TRBJ2-7, with TRBD1 matching 10 bases. The CDR3 runs to 13 residues. Germline-derived CDR1 and CDR2 are LGHNT and FRNRAP. The ends lost 9 bases at V and 3 bases at J; junction bases unmatched: 5. Here the CDR3 DNA reads TGTGCTAGCTCGGACAGGGGGGTCTACGAGCAGTACTTC. Amino acids: CASSDRGVYEQYF.

This chain joins TRBV7-9 and TRBJ2-1, with a weak D call TRBD2 (5 bases). The V gene's germline CDR1 is SEHNR and CDR2 FQNEAQ (reference sequence). The V gene lost 5 bases and the J gene lost 5 bases, with 13 bases spanning the gap. The CDR3 has 14 residues. CDR3 coding DNA: TGTGCCAGCAGCGGGGAGTCGCGCAACAATGAGCAGTTCTTC. It codes for CASSGESRNNEQFF.

This clonotype turned up a few times. This chain joins TRBV20-1 and TRBJ2-7; TRBD1 or TRBD2 may be the D gene (5 bases each). This CDR3 is built from 14 residues. Trimming shortened V by 1 base and J by 6 bases, and 16 bases separated the two germline ends. Looked up from germline, CDR1 is DFQATT and CDR2 is SNEGSKA (reference sequence). The CDR3 region has the DNA TGCAGTGCTAGAGTGTCGGGGACCGACCTCGAGCAGTACTTC. Translated, it gives CSARVSGTDLEQYF.

This clonotype was recorded many times. The V gene is TRBV12-3 or TRBV12-4, the J gene TRBJ1-4; D is unresolved. The germline V and J ends were trimmed by 1 base and 13 bases, with 7 bases remaining between them. The CDR3 is 11 amino acids. The CDR3 spells CASSLDRRLFF. As DNA, the CDR3 is TGTGCCAGCAGTTTAGACCGGAGACTGTTTTTT.

In its sample, this clonotype was seen many times. V gene TRBV2 combines with J gene TRBJ2-1; D remains unclear. The V gene lost 1 base and the J gene lost 5 bases, with 6 bases spanning the gap. The CDR3 is 13 amino acids. Germline CDR1 SNHLY, CDR2 FYNNEI. CDR3 coding DNA: TGTGCCAGCAGTGAAGGATGGAACAATGAGCAGTTCTTC. Its protein is CASSEGWNNEQFF.

The chain has TRBV27 and TRBJ1-6; 9 nucleotides align to TRBD1. In germline, CDR1 is MNHEY, CDR2 SMNVEV (reference sequence). The CDR3 totals 16 residues. Trimming removed 3 bases from V and 12 bases from J; junction bases left unmatched: 12. The CDR3 sequence is CASSLGGGQGIQPLHF. The CDR3 nucleotides are TGTGCCAGCAGTTTGGGTGGGGGACAGGGAATTCAACCCCTCCACTTT.

The J gene is TRBJ1-3, the V gene TRBV6-6; TRBD1 matches at 8 bases. Germline loops: CDR1 MNHNY, CDR2 SVGAGI (reference sequence). With V trimmed by 6 bases and J by 3 bases, 7 bases remained unmatched. This CDR3 has 15 residues. The CDR3 DNA reads as TGTGCCAGCAGAAAGACAGGGGATAGTGGAAACACCATATATTTT. It specifies CASRKTGDSGNTIYF.

The genes are TRBV12-3 or TRBV12-4 and TRBJ2-7; D unclear. This CDR3 region has 15 residues. Trimming cost V 3 bases and J 4 bases, with 16 bases left between them. In DNA form, the CDR3 reads TGTGCCAGCAGTTTGACGGCCCCGGGCGTTTACGAGCAGTACTTC. It yields the protein CASSLTAPGVYEQYF.

This clonotype was counted a few times. V is TRBV7-9 and J is TRBJ2-3; 10 nucleotides align to TRBD2. J lost 2 bases, V lost 4 bases, and 3 bases had no gene match. There are 15 residues in the CDR3. Germline CDR1 SEHNR, CDR2 FQNEAQ (reference sequence). CDR3: CASSYGLADTDTQYF. The CDR3 DNA is TGTGCCAGCAGCTATGGACTAGCGGACACAGATACGCAGTATTTT.

This clonotype was counted a few times. The chain recombines TRBV20-1 with TRBJ2-7; 7 bases map to TRBD1. V shed 4 bases and J 9 bases; nucleotides not matched to a gene: 9. Germline CDR1 and CDR2: DFQATT and SNEGSKA (reference sequence). The CDR3 runs 12 residues. The CDR3 is CSATGTATMQYF. The CDR3 coding sequence is TGCAGTGCTACGGGGACAGCCACGATGCAGTACTTC.

The rearrangement uses TRBV29-1 and TRBJ1-5, with D hard to call. This CDR3 has 13 amino acids. The V gene's germline CDR1 is SQVTM and CDR2 ANQGSEA. Trimming took off 2 bases at V and 2 bases at J, with 7 bases between the two ends. CDR3 coding DNA: TGCAGCGTTGAAACGGGTGGCAATCAGCCCCAGCATTTT. Protein: CSVETGGNQPQHF.

The chain has TRBV27 and TRBJ2-7; a weak D match, TRBD2 (6 bases). Germline V lookup: CDR1 MNHEY, CDR2 SMNVEV (reference sequence). The length of the CDR3 is 12 residues. Trimming left V 8 bases short and J 0 bases short, with 8 bases between. The CDR3 DNA is TGTGCCAGCCAGGACTACTCCTACGAGCAGTACTTC. Translating gives CASQDYSYEQYF.

The chain combines TRBV10-2 with TRBJ2-7, with D possibly being TRBD2 (6 bases). Germline CDR1 is WSHSY and CDR2 is SAAADI. This CDR3 contains 15 residues. V lost 5 bases and J 7 bases, leaving 21 bases between the germline ends. The CDR3 spells CASSTTGAGYNEQYF. CDR3 DNA: TGCGCCAGCAGTACGACCGGCGCGGGATACAATGAGCAGTACTTC.

This clonotype appeared a single time. The gene calls are TRBV20-1 and TRBJ2-1, with 9 positions matching TRBD2. With V trimmed by 1 base and J by 4 bases, 14 bases remained unmatched. The CDR3 is 18 amino acids. Germline CDR1 is DFQATT and CDR2 is SNEGSKA (reference sequence). CDR3: CSARGTSELGLGYNEQFF. In nucleotides, the CDR3 is TGCAGTGCTAGAGGGACTAGCGAATTGGGGTTGGGGTACAATGAGCAGTTCTTC.

J is TRBJ2-1 and V is TRBV11-1; 13 positions match TRBD2. V gave up 3 bases and J gave up 2 bases; unmatched junction bases: 10. Germline assignment: CDR1 SGHAT and CDR2 FQDESV (reference sequence). The CDR3 consists of 19 residues. As DNA, the CDR3 is TGTGCCAGCAGCTTTGGGGGGACTAGCGGGATTCGGGCCTACAATGAGCAGTTCTTC. Amino acid sequence: CASSFGGTSGIRAYNEQFF.

This clonotype was detected only a few times. The CDR3 DNA sequence: TGTGCCAGCACTCTCCTTGGTGAGCAGTTCTTC. This encodes CASTLLGEQFF. This chain connects TRBV21-1 to TRBJ2-1. TRBV21-1 is shown as a pseudogene. The CDR3 has 11 residues.

The V gene is TRBV12-3 or TRBV12-4, the J gene TRBJ1-2, with 8 bases that match TRBD1. V was clipped by 8 bases and J by 4 bases; unmatched bases: 9. The CDR3 runs to 14 residues. In DNA form, the CDR3 reads TGTGCCAGCGGGCAGGGGGCTTATGGCTATGGCTACACCTTC. This encodes CASGQGAYGYGYTF.